Following are 15 T cell receptor beta chains from one sample sequenced in a study of molecular identifiers for immune sequencing clone quantification. MiXCR, applied by TCRdb to the PCR reads, yields one record per CDR3 protein. The profile shows hundreds of thousands of distinct CDR3 sequences, roughly 21% of them singletons. Sample: naive CD8+ T cells from blood, with Jurkat cell RNA spiked in. Subset indicated: FACS-sorted CD8+CD4-CCR7+CD45RA+ naive T cells. These receptor sequences come from a human donor in good health. Some libraries in this study had Jurkat cell RNA spiked in.

This clonotype was recorded many times. The rearrangement links TRBV6-8 to TRBJ1-5, with 7 bases identical to TRBD1. Germline loops: CDR1 MNHGY, CDR2 SAAAGT. V was clipped by 4 bases and J by 0 bases; unmatched bases: 6. The CDR3 has 16 amino acids. CDR3 protein: CASSSGTDLSNQPQHF. The CDR3 nucleotides read TGTGCCAGCAGTTCCGGGACAGACCTTAGCAATCAGCCCCAGCATTTT.

This clonotype was recorded many times. The chain is built from TRBV7-9 and TRBJ1-4, with a tentative D call TRBD1 (6 bases). V shed 4 bases and J shed 0 bases, with 12 bases lying between them. The germline gives CDR1 SEHNR, CDR2 FQNEAQ (reference sequence). This CDR3 has 16 amino acids. As DNA, the CDR3 is TGTGCCAGCAGCTCACACAGGGAAACAACTAATGAAAAACTGTTTTTT. This sequence encodes CASSSHRETTNEKLFF.

This clonotype has at least ten counts. The chain employs TRBV12-3 or TRBV12-4 and TRBJ2-2; D not certain. The CDR3 totals 14 residues. Trimming left V 5 bases short and J 1 base short, with 8 bases between. CDR3 coding DNA: TGTGCCAGCAGTCCAGCCTTGAACACCGGGGAGCTGTTTTTT. This sequence encodes CASSPALNTGELFF.

This chain uses TRBV9 with TRBJ1-2, with D possibly TRBD1 on 5 matching bases. This CDR3 is 14 amino acids long. Germline V gene lookup returns CDR1 SGDLS and CDR2 YYNGEE. The germline V and J ends were trimmed by 2 bases and 0 bases, with 8 bases remaining between them. The DNA for the CDR3 is TGTGCCAGCAGCGTCGGACAACCTAACTATGGCTACACCTTC. Translated, it gives CASSVGQPNYGYTF.

This clonotype was found many times. The J gene is TRBJ2-7, the V gene TRBV30; D is undetermined. Germline lookup yields CDR1 GTSNPN and CDR2 SVGIG (reference sequence). CDR3 size: 12 residues. With 0 bases removed from V and 7 bases from J, the gap between germline ends came to 10 bases. The CDR3 loop is CAWSVSLGEQYF. The CDR3 region has the DNA TGTGCCTGGAGTGTATCCCTGGGGGAGCAGTACTTC.

This clonotype appeared many times. The gene calls are TRBV4-3 and TRBJ1-5, with D uncertain. Germline-derived CDR1 and CDR2 are LGHNA and YSLEER. Trimming removed 4 bases at V and 3 bases at J, with 7 bases between. CDR3 size: 13 residues. This CDR3 is CASSRGDNQPQHF. The CDR3 DNA reads TGCGCCAGCAGCCGTGGGGACAATCAGCCCCAGCATTTT.

The table lists this clonotype with many counts. V is TRBV5-6 and J is TRBJ2-5; D not certain. Trimming stripped 2 bases from V and 9 bases from J, with 17 bases between. In germline, CDR1 is SGHDT, CDR2 YYEEEE. The CDR3 is 14 amino acids. CDR3 bases: TGTGCCAGCAGCTTTCAAACGGGTCGTATGGCCCAGTACTTC. It is translated as CASSFQTGRMAQYF.

This clonotype was observed many times. J is TRBJ2-1 and V is TRBV4-1; TRBD2 matches 8 bases. The CDR3 spans 19 residues. V dropped 4 bases and J dropped 0; count of bases not matched to a gene: 14. Germline-derived CDR1 and CDR2 are MGHRA and YSYEKL. The DNA for the CDR3 is TGCGCCAGCAGCCCTAAGAGCGGGGGACAAGTACCCTCCTACAATGAGCAGTTCTTC. It yields the protein CASSPKSGGQVPSYNEQFF.

CDR3: CASSLEGLYSSYEQYF. The CDR3 DNA sequence: TGTGCCAGCAGCTTAGAGGGTCTCTACAGCTCCTACGAGCAGTACTTC. V and J are TRBV7-8 and TRBJ2-7; unclear D gene. Looked up from germline, CDR1 is SGHVS and CDR2 is FQNEAQ. This CDR3 is built from 16 residues. V was shortened by 1 base and J by 0 bases, with 13 bases between the two germline ends. Using reference TRBV7-8 and TRBJ2-7 for the parts outside the CDR3, the full variable domain is GAGVSQSPRYKVAKRGQDVALRCDPISGHVSLFWYQQALGQGPEFLTYFQNEAQLDKSGLPSDRFFAERPEGSVSTLKIQRTQQEDSAVYLCASSLEGLYSSYEQYFGPGTRLTVT.

This clonotype was counted ten times or more. The CDR3 DNA is TGTGCCAGCAGTTATGGACCGGGACCGGAAGCTTTCTTT. Its protein is CASSYGPGPEAFF. V usage is TRBV6-6 and J usage is TRBJ1-1; D may be TRBD1 (5 bases). The CDR3 loop spans 13 amino acids. CDR1 is MNHNY and CDR2 is SVGAGI in the germline V gene (reference sequence). V lost 3 bases to trimming and J lost 8 bases, with 13 bases between them.

This clonotype was counted a few times. This chain joins TRBV7-9 and TRBJ1-2; tentative D call: TRBD1 (5 bases). The CDR3 contains 14 residues. Germline V lookup: CDR1 SEHNR, CDR2 FQNEAQ (reference sequence). The V end was cut by 5 bases, the J end by 8 bases, with 18 bases between. CDR3 coding DNA: TGTGCCAGCAGCACCTCCAGGGACTTGGGAGGCTACACCTTC. Protein: CASSTSRDLGGYTF.

V and J are TRBV4-3 and TRBJ2-4; D not resolved. V was cut by 4 bases and J by 0 bases, with 13 bases left in between. The CDR3 has 16 amino acids. Germline V CDR1 and CDR2: LGHNA, YSLEER. CDR3 bases: TGCGCCAGCAGCCTGGACCTGACACTAGCCAAAAACATTCAGTACTTC. This gives the protein CASSLDLTLAKNIQYF.

Comment on this clonotype: One end of the junction is discordant with germline, which a read error may explain. This sequence joins TRBV4-3 and TRBJ1-5; no reliable D call. Germline V gene sequence: CDR1 LGHNA, CDR2 YSLEER. The CDR3 totals 16 residues. The DNA of the CDR3 is TGCGCCAGCGGCCAAGATCACGCGGGCGACAATCAGCCTCAGCATTTT. The encoded protein is CASGQDHAGDNQPQHF.

Ten or more counts support this clonotype. The V call is TRBV9, the J call TRBJ2-3, with D perhaps TRBD2 (6 bases). The CDR3 length is 13 residues. Germline-derived CDR1 and CDR2 are SGDLS and YYNGEE. V dropped 4 bases and J dropped 11 bases, with 17 bases sitting between them. The CDR3 loop reads CASSPGGVEGQYF. As DNA, the CDR3 is TGTGCCAGCAGCCCCGGGGGAGTGGAAGGGCAGTATTTT.

In the case of this clonotype: A much more abundant neighbour one base away suggests this may be a read error. This rearrangement joins TRBV28 to TRBJ1-2; the D is unclear. CDR3 length equals 14 residues. Germline V gene data show CDR1 as MDHEN and CDR2 as SYDVKM. Deletions cut 6 bases from V and 4 bases from J, with 15 bases between. The CDR3 spells CASSPRMVPYGYTF. In nucleotides, the CDR3 is TGTGCCAGCAGCCCCAGAATGGTCCCCTATGGCTACACCTTC.